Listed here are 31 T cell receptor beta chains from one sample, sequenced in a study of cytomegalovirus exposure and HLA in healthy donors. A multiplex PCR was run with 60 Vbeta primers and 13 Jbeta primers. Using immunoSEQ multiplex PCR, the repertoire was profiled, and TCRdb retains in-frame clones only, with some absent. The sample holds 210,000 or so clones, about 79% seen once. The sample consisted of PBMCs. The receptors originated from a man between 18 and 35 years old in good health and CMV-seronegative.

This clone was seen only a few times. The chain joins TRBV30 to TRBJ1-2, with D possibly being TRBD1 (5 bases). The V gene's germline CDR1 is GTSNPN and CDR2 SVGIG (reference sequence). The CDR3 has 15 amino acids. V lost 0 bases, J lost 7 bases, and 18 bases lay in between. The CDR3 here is CAWSVLFAGRPGYTF. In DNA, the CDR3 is TGTGCCTGGAGTGTACTGTTTGCAGGGCGGCCTGGCTACACCTTC.

The CDR3 protein is CSVEDGGQGAYNEQFF. CDR3 nucleotides: TGCAGCGTTGAAGATGGGGGACAGGGGGCCTACAATGAGCAGTTCTTC. The chain uses TRBV29-1 and TRBJ2-1; 11 positions match TRBD1. J was trimmed by 2 bases and V by 0 bases; bases with no gene match: 3. From germline, CDR1 is SQVTM and CDR2 ANQGSEA. The length of the CDR3 is 16 residues.

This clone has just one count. The CDR3 spells CASSPGLASSYNSPLHF. In DNA form, the CDR3 reads TGTGCCAGCAGCCCGGGACTAGCTAGCTCCTATAATTCACCCCTCCACTTT. The chain links TRBV13 to TRBJ1-6; maybe TRBD1 (5 bases). V lost 5 bases and J 0 bases, leaving 14 bases between the germline ends. Germline V gene sequence: CDR1 PRHDT, CDR2 FYEKMQ (reference sequence). The CDR3 contains 17 residues.

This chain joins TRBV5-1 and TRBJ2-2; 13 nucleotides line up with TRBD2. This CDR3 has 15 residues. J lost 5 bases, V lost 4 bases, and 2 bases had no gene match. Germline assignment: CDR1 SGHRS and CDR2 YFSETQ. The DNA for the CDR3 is TGCGCCAGCAGCCTGGGACTAGCGGGGACCGGGGAGCTGTTTTTT. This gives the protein CASSLGLAGTGELFF.

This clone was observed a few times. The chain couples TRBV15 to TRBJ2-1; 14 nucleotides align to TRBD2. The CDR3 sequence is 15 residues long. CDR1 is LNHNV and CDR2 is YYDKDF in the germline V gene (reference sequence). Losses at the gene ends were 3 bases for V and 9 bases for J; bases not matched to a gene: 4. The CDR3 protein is CATSRGTSGRFEQFF. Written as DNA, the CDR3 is TGTGCCACCAGCAGGGGGACTAGCGGGAGATTTGAGCAGTTCTTC.

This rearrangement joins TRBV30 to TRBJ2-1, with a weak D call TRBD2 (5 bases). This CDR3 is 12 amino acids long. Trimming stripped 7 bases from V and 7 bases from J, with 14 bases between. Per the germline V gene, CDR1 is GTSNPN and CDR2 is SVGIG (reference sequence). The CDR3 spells CASPTEENEQFF. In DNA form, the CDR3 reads TGTGCCTCTCCGACGGAGGAAAATGAGCAGTTCTTC.

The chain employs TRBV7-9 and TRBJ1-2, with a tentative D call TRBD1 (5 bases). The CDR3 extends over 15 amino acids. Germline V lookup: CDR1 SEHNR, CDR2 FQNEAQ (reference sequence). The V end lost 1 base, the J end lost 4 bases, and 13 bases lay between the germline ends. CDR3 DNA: TGTGCCAGCAGCTTAGGGACATCTGCCAGCTATGGCTACACCTTC. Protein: CASSLGTSASYGYTF.

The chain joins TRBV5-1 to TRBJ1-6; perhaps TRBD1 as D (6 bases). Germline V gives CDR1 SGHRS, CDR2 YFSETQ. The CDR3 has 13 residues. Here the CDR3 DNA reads TGCGGAGCCGAGAAGGGGGTGAATTCACCCCTCCACTTT. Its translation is CGAEKGVNSPLHF.

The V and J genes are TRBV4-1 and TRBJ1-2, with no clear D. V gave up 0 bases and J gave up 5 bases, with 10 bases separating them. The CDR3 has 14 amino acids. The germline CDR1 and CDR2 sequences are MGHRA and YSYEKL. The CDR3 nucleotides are TGCGCCAGCAGCCAAGATCTAGTACGGTATGGCTACACCTTC. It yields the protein CASSQDLVRYGYTF.

CDR3: CASSPTSGWYEQYF. DNA of the CDR3: TGTGCCAGCTCACCGACTAGCGGGTGGTACGAGCAGTACTTC. J is TRBJ2-7 and V is TRBV18; 10 nucleotides align to TRBD2. V trimming: 3 bases; J trimming: 4 bases; junction bases outside the gene matches: 3. The CDR3 is made up of 14 amino acids. The V gene's germline CDR1 is KGHSH and CDR2 LQKENI.

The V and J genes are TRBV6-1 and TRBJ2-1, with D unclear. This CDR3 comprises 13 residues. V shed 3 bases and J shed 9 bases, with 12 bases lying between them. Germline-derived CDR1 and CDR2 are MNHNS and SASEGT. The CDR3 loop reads CASSDLGSGEQFF. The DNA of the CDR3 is TGTGCCAGCAGTGACCTCGGGTCCGGTGAGCAGTTCTTC.

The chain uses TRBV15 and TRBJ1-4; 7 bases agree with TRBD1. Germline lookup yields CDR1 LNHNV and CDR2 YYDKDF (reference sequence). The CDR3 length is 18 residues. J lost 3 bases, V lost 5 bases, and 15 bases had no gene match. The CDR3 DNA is TGTGCCACCAGCGGGGTACCGGGACAGCTCATTTCTAATGAAAAACTGTTTTTT. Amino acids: CATSGVPGQLISNEKLFF.

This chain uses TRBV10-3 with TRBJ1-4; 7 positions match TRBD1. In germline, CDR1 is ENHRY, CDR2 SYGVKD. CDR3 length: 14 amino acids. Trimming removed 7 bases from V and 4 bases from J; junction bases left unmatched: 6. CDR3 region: CAITQGGLNEKLFF. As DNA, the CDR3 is TGTGCCATCACCCAGGGGGGCCTTAATGAAAAACTGTTTTTT.

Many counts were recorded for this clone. CDR3 coding DNA: TGTGCCAGCAGTAATAGCGGGCCGAAGAACGAGCAGTACTTC. Its translation: CASSNSGPKNEQYF. This chain joins TRBV25-1 and TRBJ2-7; 7 bases map to TRBD2. V lost 5 bases, J lost 5 bases, and 9 bases stayed unmatched. CDR3 size: 14 residues. Germline-derived CDR1 and CDR2 are MGHDK and SYGVNS.

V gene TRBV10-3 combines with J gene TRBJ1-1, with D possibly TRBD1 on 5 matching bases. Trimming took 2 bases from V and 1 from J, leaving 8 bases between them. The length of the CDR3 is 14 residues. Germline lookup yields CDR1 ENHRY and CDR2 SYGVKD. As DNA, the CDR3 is TGTGCCATCAGTGAGAGGGGCCCGAACACTGAAGCTTTCTTT. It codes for CAISERGPNTEAFF.

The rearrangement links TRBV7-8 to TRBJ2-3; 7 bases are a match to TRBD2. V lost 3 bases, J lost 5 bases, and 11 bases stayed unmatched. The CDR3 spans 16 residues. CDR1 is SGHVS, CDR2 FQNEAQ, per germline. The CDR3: CASSLEWFGTKDTQYF. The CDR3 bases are TGTGCCAGCAGCTTGGAGTGGTTCGGGACTAAAGATACGCAGTATTTT.

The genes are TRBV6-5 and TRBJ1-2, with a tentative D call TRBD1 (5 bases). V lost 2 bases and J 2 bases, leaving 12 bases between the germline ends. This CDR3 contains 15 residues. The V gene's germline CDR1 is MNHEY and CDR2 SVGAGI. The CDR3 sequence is CASSYTLSGNYGYTF. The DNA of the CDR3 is TGTGCCAGCAGTTACACGCTATCAGGGAACTATGGCTACACCTTC.

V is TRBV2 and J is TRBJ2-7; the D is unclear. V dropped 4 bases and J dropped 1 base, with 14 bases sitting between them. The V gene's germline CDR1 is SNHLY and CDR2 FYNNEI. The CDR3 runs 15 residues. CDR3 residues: CASSVDAIRSYEQYF. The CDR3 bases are TGTGCCAGCAGTGTCGATGCGATTCGATCCTACGAGCAGTACTTC.

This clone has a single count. In DNA, the CDR3 is TGCAGCGTTGAAGAGACTAGCGGGAGCTTGTACGAGCAGTACTTC. Translating gives CSVEETSGSLYEQYF. The chain has TRBV29-1 and TRBJ2-7, with 12 nucleotides matching TRBD2. The junction had 4 bases not matched to a gene; V was cut back by 0 bases and J by 4 bases. The CDR3 is made up of 15 amino acids. CDR1 and CDR2 from the germline V gene are SQVTM and ANQGSEA.

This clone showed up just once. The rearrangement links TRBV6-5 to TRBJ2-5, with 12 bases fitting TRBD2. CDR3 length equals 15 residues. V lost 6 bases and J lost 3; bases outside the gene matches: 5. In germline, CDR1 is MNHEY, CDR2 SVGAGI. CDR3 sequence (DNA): TGTGCCAGCAGGCCCCTAGCGGGGGGGGAAGAGACCCAGTACTTC. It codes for CASRPLAGGEETQYF.

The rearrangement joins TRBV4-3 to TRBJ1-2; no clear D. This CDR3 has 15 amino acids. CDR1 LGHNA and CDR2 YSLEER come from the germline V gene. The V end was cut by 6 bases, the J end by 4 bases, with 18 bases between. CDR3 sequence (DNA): TGCGCCAGCAGTTCGGTTGACGGGGTCTTCTATGGCTACACCTTC. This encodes CASSSVDGVFYGYTF.

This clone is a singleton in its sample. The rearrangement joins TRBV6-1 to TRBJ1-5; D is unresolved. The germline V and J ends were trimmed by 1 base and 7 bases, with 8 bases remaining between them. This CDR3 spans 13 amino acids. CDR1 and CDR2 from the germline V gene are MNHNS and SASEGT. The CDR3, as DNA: TGTGCCAGCAGTGAAGACTTCTGGCAGCCCCAGCATTTT. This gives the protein CASSEDFWQPQHF.

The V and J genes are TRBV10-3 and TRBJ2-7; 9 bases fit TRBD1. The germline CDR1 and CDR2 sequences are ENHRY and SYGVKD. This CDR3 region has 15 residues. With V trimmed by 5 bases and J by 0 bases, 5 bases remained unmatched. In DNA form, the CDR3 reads TGTGCCATCAGTCGACAGGGGGGAAACTCCTACGAGCAGTACTTC. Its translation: CAISRQGGNSYEQYF.

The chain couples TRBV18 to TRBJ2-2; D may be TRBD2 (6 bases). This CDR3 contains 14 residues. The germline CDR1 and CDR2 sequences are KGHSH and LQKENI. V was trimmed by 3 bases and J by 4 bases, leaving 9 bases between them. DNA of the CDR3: TGTGCCAGCTCACCGGGACTCGTCACCGGGGAGCTGTTTTTT. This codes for CASSPGLVTGELFF.

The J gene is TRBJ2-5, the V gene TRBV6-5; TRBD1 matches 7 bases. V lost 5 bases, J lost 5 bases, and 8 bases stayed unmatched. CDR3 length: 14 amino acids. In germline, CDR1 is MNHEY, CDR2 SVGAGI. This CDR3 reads CASSPTGSDETQYF. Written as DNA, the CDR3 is TGTGCCAGCAGTCCGACAGGGAGCGACGAGACCCAGTACTTC.

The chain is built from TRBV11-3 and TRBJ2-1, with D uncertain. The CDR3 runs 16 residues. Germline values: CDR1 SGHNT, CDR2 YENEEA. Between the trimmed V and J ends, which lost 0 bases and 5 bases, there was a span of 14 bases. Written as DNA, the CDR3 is TGTGCCAGCAGCTTAGAAGACTCCTCACACAACAATGAGCAGTTCTTC. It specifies CASSLEDSSHNNEQFF.

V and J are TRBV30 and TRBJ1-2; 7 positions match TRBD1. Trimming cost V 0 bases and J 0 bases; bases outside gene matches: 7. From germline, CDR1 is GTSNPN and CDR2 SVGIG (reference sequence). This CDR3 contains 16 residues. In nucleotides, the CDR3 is TGTGCCTGGAGTGTAGGGGACAGCACTTCTAACTATGGCTACACCTTC. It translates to CAWSVGDSTSNYGYTF.

The DNA for the CDR3 is TGTGCCGGGGATAGCGGCTCCTACGAGCAGTACTTC. Translating gives CAGDSGSYEQYF. V usage is TRBV30 and J usage is TRBJ2-7, with D perhaps TRBD2 (6 bases). Per germline, CDR1 GTSNPN and CDR2 SVGIG (reference sequence). The CDR3 runs to 12 residues. Trimming shortened V by 8 bases and J by 0 bases, and 11 bases separated the two germline ends.

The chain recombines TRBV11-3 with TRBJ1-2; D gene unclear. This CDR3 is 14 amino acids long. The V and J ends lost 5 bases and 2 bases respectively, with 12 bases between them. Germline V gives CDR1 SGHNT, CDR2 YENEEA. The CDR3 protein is CASSAEIGNYGYTF. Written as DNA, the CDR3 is TGTGCCAGCAGCGCGGAGATAGGAAACTATGGCTACACCTTC.

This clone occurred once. Here the CDR3 reads CASSLGPGLMNTEAFF. CDR3 DNA sequence: TGCGCCAGCAGCTTGGGGCCGGGACTAATGAACACTGAAGCTTTCTTT. V usage is TRBV5-1 and J usage is TRBJ1-1; a possible D gene is TRBD1 (5 bases). This CDR3 has 16 amino acids. Trimming took 0 bases from V and 0 from J, leaving 12 bases between them. Germline V gives CDR1 SGHRS, CDR2 YFSETQ.

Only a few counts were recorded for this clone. CDR3 sequence reads: CSVDLGETQYF. DNA of the CDR3: TGCAGCGTTGATCTCGGGGAGACCCAGTACTTC. The gene calls are TRBV29-1 and TRBJ2-5; unclear D gene. V lost 3 bases and J lost 5, with 7 bases in between. The germline gives CDR1 SQVTM, CDR2 ANQGSEA. The CDR3 has 11 residues.